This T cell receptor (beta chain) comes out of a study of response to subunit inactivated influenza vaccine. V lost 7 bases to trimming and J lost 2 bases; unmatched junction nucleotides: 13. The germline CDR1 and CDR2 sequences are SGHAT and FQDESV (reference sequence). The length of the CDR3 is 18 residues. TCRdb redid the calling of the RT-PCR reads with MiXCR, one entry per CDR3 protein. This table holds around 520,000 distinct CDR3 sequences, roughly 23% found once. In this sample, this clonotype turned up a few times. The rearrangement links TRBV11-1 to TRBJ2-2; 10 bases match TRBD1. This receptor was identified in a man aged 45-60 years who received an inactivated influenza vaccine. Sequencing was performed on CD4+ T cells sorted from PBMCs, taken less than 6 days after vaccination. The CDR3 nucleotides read TGTGCCAGCACCCCCGGTAGAGACAGGGGGCTCAACACCGGGGAGCTGTTTTTT. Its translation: CASTPGRDRGLNTGELFF. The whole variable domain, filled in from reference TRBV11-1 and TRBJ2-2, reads EAEVAQSPRYKITEKSQAVAFWCDPISGHATLYWYRQILGQGPELLVQFQDESVVDDSQLPKDRFSAERLKGVDSTLKIQPAELGDSAMYLCASTPGRDRGLNTGELFFGEGSRLTVL.